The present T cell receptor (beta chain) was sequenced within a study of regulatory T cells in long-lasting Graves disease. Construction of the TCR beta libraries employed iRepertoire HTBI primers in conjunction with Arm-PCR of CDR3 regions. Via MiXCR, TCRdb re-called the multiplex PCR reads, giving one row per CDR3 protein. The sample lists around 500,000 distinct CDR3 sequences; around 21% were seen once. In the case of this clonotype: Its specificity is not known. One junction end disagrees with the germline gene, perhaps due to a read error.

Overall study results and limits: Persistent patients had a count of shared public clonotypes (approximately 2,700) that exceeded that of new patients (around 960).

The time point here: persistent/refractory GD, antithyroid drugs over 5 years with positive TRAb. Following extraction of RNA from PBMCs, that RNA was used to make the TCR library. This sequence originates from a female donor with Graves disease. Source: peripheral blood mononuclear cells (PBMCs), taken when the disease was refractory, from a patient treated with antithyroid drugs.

DNA of the CDR3: TGTGCCAGCAGCGCGGTGGGGTCCAACACTGTAGCTTTCTTT. The encoded protein is CASSAVGSNTVAFF. This chain uses TRBV5-6 with TRBJ1-1, with D uncertain. Germline lookup yields CDR1 SGHDT and CDR2 YYEEEE. This CDR3 comprises 14 residues.